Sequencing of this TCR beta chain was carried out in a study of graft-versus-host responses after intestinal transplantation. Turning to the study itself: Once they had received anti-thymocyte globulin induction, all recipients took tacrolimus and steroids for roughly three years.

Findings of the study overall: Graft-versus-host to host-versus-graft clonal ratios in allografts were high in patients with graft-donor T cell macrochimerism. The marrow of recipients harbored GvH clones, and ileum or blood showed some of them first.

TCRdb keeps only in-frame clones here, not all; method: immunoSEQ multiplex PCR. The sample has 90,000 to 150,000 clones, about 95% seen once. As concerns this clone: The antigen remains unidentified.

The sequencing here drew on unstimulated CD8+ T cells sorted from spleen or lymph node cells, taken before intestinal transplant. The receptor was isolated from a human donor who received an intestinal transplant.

The CDR3, as DNA: TGTGCCAGCAGTGACTCCGCTAGCGGGATGCCCTACGAGCAGTACTTC. Its translation is CASSDSASGMPYEQYF. The V gene is TRBV6-4, the J gene TRBJ2-5; 9 bases align to TRBD2. The tail of the sequence fits TRBJ2-7 better, so the J call may be wrong. In germline, CDR1 is MRHNA, CDR2 SNTAGT. The CDR3 is made up of 16 amino acids.